The T cell receptor (beta chain) under discussion was sequenced for a study of blood T cells in healthy people across ages. In the study overall: About one barcoded TCR beta cDNA was captured per two T cells.

Primers used in a second PCR of about 6 to 11 cycles were a sample-barcoded 5' primer and a J-beta primer mix. Each cDNA molecule, via a template-switch adaptor with 12 random nucleotides, was tagged. TCRdb fed the 5' RACE reads into MiXCR, producing one record per CDR3 protein. Of 600,000 or so distinct CDR3 sequences in the sample, around 20% were seen once. Turning to this clonotype: Its antigen is currently unknown.

A minimum of 5 micrograms of total RNA was extracted per sample. Trimming took off 3 bases at V and 6 bases at J, with 12 bases between the two ends. The length of the CDR3 is 13 residues. The germline V gene encodes CDR1 MDHEN and CDR2 SYDVKM. Study-level points and caveats: Total diversity from one million sequenced T cells was likely underestimated.

The sequence was collected from a man between 65 and 80 years old in good health. Sequenced input: blood. The rearrangement links TRBV28 to TRBJ2-7; D unresolved. CDR3: CASSFPGVVEQYF. The CDR3 region has the DNA TGTGCCAGCAGTTTCCCTGGCGTTGTCGAGCAGTACTTC.